This T cell receptor beta chain appears in the sequencing data of a study of beta chain features in type 1 diabetes. Study details: Age and gender were similar between patients and healthy donors, as were cell yields.

Since all of the isolated RNA was reverse transcribed, expressed TCRB transcripts were what got sequenced. Data came from immunoSEQ multiplex PCR; TCRdb stores just in-frame clones and leaves some out. The table has 250,000 or so clones, approximately 15% seen once. Whole-study results and caveats: Moderately but significantly shorter TCRB CDR3s were found in Type 1 diabetes patients in all four CD4+ subsets. Insertion counts at VDJ junctions were lower in type 1 diabetes patients, who also showed more deletions there.

CDR1 SGDLS and CDR2 YYNGEE come from the germline V gene. Unmatched junction bases numbered 8, after V lost 0 bases and J lost 9 bases. This CDR3 has 15 amino acids. This clone was detected a few times. What it recognizes is unknown. The rearrangement links TRBV9 to TRBJ2-5; 10 bases are shared with TRBD2. The sequencing sample was made of naive CD4+ T cells from blood. The TCR originated in a man younger than 40 with type 1 diabetes. Here the CDR3 reads CASSVASGRAEAQYF. The CDR3 nucleotides read TGTGCCAGCAGCGTAGCTAGCGGGAGAGCTGAGGCCCAGTACTTC.